This T cell receptor (beta chain) comes out of a study of T cell responses to AZD1222 COVID-19 vaccine (dated by TCRdb to 2020 to 2023). Some background on the complete study: A total of approximately 230 trial participants underwent TCR sequencing, of whom roughly 210 received two doses of AZD1222 and around 25 received two doses of the MenACWY control vaccine. Trial participants were enrolled into age subgroups of 18-55, 56-69 and 70-plus years, which contained around 140, 26 and 57 TCR-sequenced participants, respectively. The study at large found these results: No day 14 peak-response samples were available, so repertoires were characterized only after the peak T cell response. Conclusions about previously exposed vaccinees are limited, since just 6 or 7 AZD1222 recipients were seropositive for SARS-CoV-2 at baseline. The vaccine-associated CD4 TCRs covered the entire spike protein, and the dominant responses fell in regions 160-218 and 743-854. A significant rise in spike-specific TCR breadth and depth was observed after two AZD1222 doses relative to day 0 and relative to MenACWY recipients. The 56-69-year group was small, and its depth increase did not reach significance, likely because of low power. Epitopes outside the regions mutated in the B.1.351 and B.1.1.7 variants were reportedly recognized by nearly half of the unique spike-specific TCRs. Most participants were white British and females outnumbered males, and the authors suggested that clonal diversity may have been underestimated.

This clone was detected only once. Its binding antigen is unknown. No qualities accompany the bases; no much larger clone lies one base away. From V the trimming removes 1 base and from J it removes 8 bases, while the gene matches leave 5 bases of the junction unaccounted for. In the germline V gene, CDR1 corresponds to SGHTA and CDR2 to FQGTGA. From the cysteine up to the phenylalanine, the CDR3 has a length of 15 residues. Just CDR3 DNA is preserved here, 45 bases in frame from base 1. The CDR3 regions of human TCRbeta chains were subjected to immunosequencing. In the paper's pipeline: Repertoire TCRs were checked for matches against a reference library of SARS-CoV-2-specific TCRs that had been generated using the MIRA antigen-specificity platform. Breadth meant the fraction of unique TCRs that were SARS-CoV-2-associated, whereas depth meant the fraction of total T cells that were SARS-CoV-2-associated. Using the MIRA data, each spike-specific TCR was assigned both to the spike region to which the TCR was reactive and to a CD4 or CD8 class. Log10-transformed breadth and depth values were compared by one-way ANOVA with Sidak's multiple comparisons tests. TCRdb provides this immuneACCESS table in a form limited to in-frame rearrangements. Some clones are lacking; in checked studies, under half of them reflect an unresolved V gene, and why the rest are absent is not known. V and J calls and clone size follow that table, whereas D and trimming were derived from the DNA. The sample table lists approximately 61,000 clones, around 80% of them with a count of one. The ten largest clones take up roughly 25% of the sample.

The time point label, read with the paper, signifies: about 28 days (+/-7) after the second vaccine dose. Because spike-specific TCR depth and breadth did not differ between the two schedules, AZD1222 recipients who got a second dose at roughly 4 weeks were pooled with those who got a second dose at roughly 12 weeks. Samples from vaccinated people were obtained from the UK trials COV001 and COV002, which included a single-blind randomized controlled phase 2/3 trial of AZD1222 (ChAdOx1 nCoV-19) in healthy adults. For TCRbeta chain sequencing, PBMC samples from trial participants were taken at day 0 and at day 28 after the second dose.

The receptor chain draws on TRBV7-3 and TRBJ2-7, and 13 junction bases match TRBD2. The sequenced sample was peripheral blood, obtained 28 days after the second AZD1222 dose. The sequence was obtained from an adult who received the AZD1222 COVID-19 vaccine. In nucleotides, the sequence is TGTGCCAGCAGCTTAATGGGGACTAGCGGGAACCAGCAGTACTTC. The resulting protein is CASSLMGTSGNQQYF.